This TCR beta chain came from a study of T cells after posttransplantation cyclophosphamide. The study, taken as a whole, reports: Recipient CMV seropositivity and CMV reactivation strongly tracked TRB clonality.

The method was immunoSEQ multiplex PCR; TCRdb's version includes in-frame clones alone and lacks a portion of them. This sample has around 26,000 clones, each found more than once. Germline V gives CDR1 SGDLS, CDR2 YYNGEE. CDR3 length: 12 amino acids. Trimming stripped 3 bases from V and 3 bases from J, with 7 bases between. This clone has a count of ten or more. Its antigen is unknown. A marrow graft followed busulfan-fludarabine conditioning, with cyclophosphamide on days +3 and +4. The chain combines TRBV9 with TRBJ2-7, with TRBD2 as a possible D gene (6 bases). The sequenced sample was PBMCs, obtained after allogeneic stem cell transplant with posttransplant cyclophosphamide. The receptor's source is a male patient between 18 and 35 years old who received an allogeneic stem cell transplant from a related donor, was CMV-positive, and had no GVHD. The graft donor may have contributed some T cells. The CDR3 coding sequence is TGTGCCAGCAGCGGGGGGGACTACGAGCAGTACTTC. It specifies CASSGGDYEQYF.